Presented here are 7 T cell receptor beta chains from one specimen sequenced in a study of blood T cell repertoires in COVID-19. Profiled with immunoSEQ multiplex PCR; TCRdb holds only in-frame clones, not every one. The data contain roughly 260,000 clones, roughly 82% of them singletons. Sequenced material: peripheral blood. These TCRs come from a woman of 80 years or more with active or convalescent COVID-19.

This sequence joins TRBV3-1 (or the pseudogene TRBV3-2) and TRBJ1-5; 9 nucleotides match TRBD1. CDR1 and CDR2 from the germline V gene are LGHDT and YNNKEL (reference sequence). Unmatched junction bases numbered 4, after V lost 2 bases and J lost 5 bases. The CDR3 has 15 residues. The CDR3 coding sequence is TGTGCCAGCAGCCAAAACAGGGGGCGATATCAGCCCCAGCATTTT. Protein sequence: CASSQNRGRYQPQHF.

V gene TRBV5-1 combines with J gene TRBJ2-3; no definite D call. Trimming removed 4 bases at V and 0 bases at J, with 15 bases between. The CDR3 runs to 16 residues. Germline CDR1 reads SGHRS; CDR2 reads YFSETQ. The CDR3 loop reads CASSLLDFSSTDTQYF. The CDR3, as DNA: TGCGCCAGCAGCCTACTCGACTTTTCTAGCACAGATACGCAGTATTTT.

This rearrangement joins TRBV5-1 to TRBJ1-5, with D maybe TRBD1 (6 bases). This CDR3 is built from 13 residues. V was pared by 10 bases and J by 5 bases, with 16 bases between. Germline CDR1 and CDR2: SGHRS and YFSETQ. The CDR3 DNA sequence: TGCGCCCTTGAGTGGGGGGGGCATCAGCCCCAGCATTTT. This sequence encodes CALEWGGHQPQHF. The complete variable domain, with remaining parts taken from reference TRBV5-1 and TRBJ1-5, reads KAGVTQTPRYLIKTRGQQVTLSCSPISGHRSVSWYQQTPGQGLQFLFEYFSETQRNKGNFPGRFSGRQFSNSRSEMNVSTLELGDSALYLCALEWGGHQPQHFGDGTRLSIL.

The chain joins TRBV12-5 to TRBJ2-2, with D possibly TRBD2 on 5 matching bases. The CDR3 spans 11 residues. V lost 6 bases to trimming and J lost 7 bases, with 6 bases between them. CDR1 is LGHNT, CDR2 FRNRAP, per germline. CDR3 sequence: CASGAGGELFF. DNA for the CDR3: TGTGCTAGTGGGGCGGGCGGGGAGCTGTTTTTT.

As regards this clone: The junction and the germline gene differ at one end; a read error may be behind it. The rearrangement joins TRBV5-1 to TRBJ1-1, with a tentative D call TRBD1 (6 bases). The CDR3 runs to 15 residues. Germline V gives CDR1 SGHRS, CDR2 YFSETQ. DNA of the CDR3: TGCGCCAGCAGTTTGGGGGGCGCGGGGGACACTGAAGCTTTCTTT. It encodes CASSLGGAGDTEAFF. Full variable domain (rest looked up from reference TRBV5-1 and TRBJ1-1): KAGVTQTPRYLIKTRGQQVTLSCSPISGHRSVSWYQQTPGQGLQFLFEYFSETQRNKGNFPGRFSGRQFSNSRSEMNVSTLELGDSALYLCASSLGGAGDTEAFFGQGTRLTVV.

The V gene is TRBV6-5, the J gene TRBJ2-3, with D unresolved. The CDR3 has 13 residues. Germline V gene lookup returns CDR1 MNHEY and CDR2 SVGAGI. The V and J ends lost 8 bases and 3 bases respectively, with 12 bases between them. The CDR3 nucleotides read TGTGCCAGCGGGCCAACAATTACAGATACGCAGTATTTT. Translating gives CASGPTITDTQYF.

This chain uses TRBV19 with TRBJ1-5, with 7 bases fitting TRBD1. Trimming took 7 bases from V and 2 from J; bases not matched to a gene: 17. CDR3 length equals 18 residues. Germline assignment: CDR1 LNHDA and CDR2 SQIVND (reference sequence). CDR3 in DNA: TGTGCCAGTAATCTGGAGGGGGCCTTTGTCGGGGGCAATCAGCCCCAGCATTTT. Its protein is CASNLEGAFVGGNQPQHF.